This TCR beta chain was documented in a study of tumor-infiltrating lymphocytes in primary liver carcinoma. Germline V gene lookup returns CDR1 SGHAT and CDR2 FQNNGV. The CDR3 sequence is 16 residues long. With respect to this clonotype: One junction end does not reproduce the germline sequence, and a read error may be involved.

Unsorted whole blood supplied the RNA, and germline DNA was extracted too. Using a constant-region primer together with ProtoScript II reverse transcriptase, TCR beta cDNA was made from about 490 ng of total RNA. Libraries for TCR beta were built through three nested multiplex PCR rounds, which together made up a slightly modified ARM-PCR procedure. Amplification in the first two PCR rounds was performed using TRBV1-TRBV30 forward primers and a C-beta reverse primer for 10 cycles each. Each CDR3 protein gets one entry after TCRdb re-called the multiplex PCR reads with MiXCR. The repertoire consists of about 350,000 distinct CDR3 sequences, with about 65% occurring once and the leading ten covering roughly 6.5%.

The source material was peripheral blood. The chain couples TRBV11-2 to TRBJ1-6; 7 nucleotides align to TRBD1. The TCR originated in a man aged 35 to 55 with primary liver carcinoma and hepatitis B virus infection. CDR3 protein: CASSPISQGFGSPLHF. In DNA form, the CDR3 reads TGTGCCAGCAGCCCCATCTCACAGGGGTTTGGTTCACCTCTCCACTTT.